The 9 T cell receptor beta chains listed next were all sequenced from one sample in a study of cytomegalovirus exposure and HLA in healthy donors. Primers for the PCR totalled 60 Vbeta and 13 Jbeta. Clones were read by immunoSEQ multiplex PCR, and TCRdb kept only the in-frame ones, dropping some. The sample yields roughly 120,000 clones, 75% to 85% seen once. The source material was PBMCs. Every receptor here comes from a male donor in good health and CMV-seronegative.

The CDR3 spells CASSQSGLAPYEQYF. DNA for the CDR3: TGTGCCAGCAGCCAATCGGGACTAGCCCCCTACGAGCAGTACTTC. The chain links TRBV6-5 to TRBJ2-7; 9 positions agree with TRBD2. V shed 6 bases, J shed 2 bases, and the junction held 8 bases outside the gene matches. Germline assignment: CDR1 MNHEY and CDR2 SVGAGI. The CDR3 length is 15 residues.

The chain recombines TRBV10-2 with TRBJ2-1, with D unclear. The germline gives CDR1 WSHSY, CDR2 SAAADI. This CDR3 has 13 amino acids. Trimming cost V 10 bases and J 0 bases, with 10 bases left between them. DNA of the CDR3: TGCGCCACCTGTTTGAGCTCCTACAATGAGCAGTTCTTC. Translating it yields CATCLSSYNEQFF.

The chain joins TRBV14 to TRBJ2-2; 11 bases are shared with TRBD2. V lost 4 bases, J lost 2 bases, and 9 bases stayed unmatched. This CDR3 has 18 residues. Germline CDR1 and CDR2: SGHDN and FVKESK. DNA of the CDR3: TGTGCCAGCAGCCTTGGCCCTAGCGGGGGGTCCAACACCGGGGAGCTGTTTTTT. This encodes CASSLGPSGGSNTGELFF.

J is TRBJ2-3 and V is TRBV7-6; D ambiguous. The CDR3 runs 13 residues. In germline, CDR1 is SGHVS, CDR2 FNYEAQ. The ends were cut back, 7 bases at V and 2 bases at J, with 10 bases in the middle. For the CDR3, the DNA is TGTGCCAGCACTCCAGGTTACACAGATACGCAGTATTTT. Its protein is CASTPGYTDTQYF. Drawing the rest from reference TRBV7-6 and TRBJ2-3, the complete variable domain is GAGVSQSPRYKVTKRGQDVALRCDPISGHVSLYWYRQALGQGPEFLTYFNYEAQQDKSGLPNDRFSAERPEGSISTLTIQRTEQRDSAMYRCASTPGYTDTQYFGPGTRLTVL.

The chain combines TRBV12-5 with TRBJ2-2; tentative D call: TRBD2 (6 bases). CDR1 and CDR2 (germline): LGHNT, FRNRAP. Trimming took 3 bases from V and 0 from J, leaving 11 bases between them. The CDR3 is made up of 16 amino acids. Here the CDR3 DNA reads TGTGCTAGTGGTTTTCCCGGGGGTCCGAACACCGGGGAGCTGTTTTTT. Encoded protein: CASGFPGGPNTGELFF.

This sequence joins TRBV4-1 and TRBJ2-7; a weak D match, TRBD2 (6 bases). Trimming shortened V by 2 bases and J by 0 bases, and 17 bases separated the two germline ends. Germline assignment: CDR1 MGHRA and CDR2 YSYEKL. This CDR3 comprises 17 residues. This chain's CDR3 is CASSQPSEGPSSYEQYF. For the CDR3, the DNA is TGCGCCAGCAGCCAACCGTCGGAGGGGCCGAGCTCCTACGAGCAGTACTTC.

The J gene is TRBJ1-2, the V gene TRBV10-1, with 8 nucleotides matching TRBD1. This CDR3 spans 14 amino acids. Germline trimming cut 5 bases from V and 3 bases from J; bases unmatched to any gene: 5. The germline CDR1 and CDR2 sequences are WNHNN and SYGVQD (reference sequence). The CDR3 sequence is CASSTGQGDYGYTF. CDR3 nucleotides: TGCGCCAGCAGTACTGGACAGGGCGACTATGGCTACACCTTC.

CDR3 amino acids: CASSLTTSVTYEQYF. The CDR3 DNA sequence: TGCGCCAGCAGCTTGACGACTAGCGTTACCTACGAGCAGTACTTC. The rearrangement uses TRBV5-1 and TRBJ2-7, with 8 bases that match TRBD2. The CDR3 length is 15 residues. Germline V gene sequence: CDR1 SGHRS, CDR2 YFSETQ. V lost 1 base, J lost 2 bases, and 5 bases stayed unmatched.

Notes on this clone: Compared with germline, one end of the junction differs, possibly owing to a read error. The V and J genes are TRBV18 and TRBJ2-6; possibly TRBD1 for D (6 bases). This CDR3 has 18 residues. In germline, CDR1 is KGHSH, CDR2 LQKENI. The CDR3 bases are TGTGCCAGCTCACTAACTGGACAGAGCTACTCTGGGGCCAACGGCCTGACTTTC. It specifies CASSLTGQSYSGANGLTF.